One and the same sample provided the 24 T cell receptor beta chains below, sequenced in a study of T cells in Graves' hyperthyroidism and ophthalmopathy. It was RNA transcripts that yielded the amplified TCR beta CDR3 regions. HTBI primers were used for first-round RT-PCR of the TCR CDR3. TCRdb independently ran MiXCR on the multiplex PCR reads; one entry per CDR3 protein. Of about 400,000 distinct CDR3 sequences listed, 15% are singletons. The specimen was blood. Receptor source: a woman between 25 and 40 years old with Graves' hyperthyroidism.

This clonotype was picked up many times. The chain has TRBV20-1 and TRBJ2-5; D is ambiguous. The V gene's germline CDR1 is DFQATT and CDR2 SNEGSKA (reference sequence). Trimming removed 3 bases at V and 7 bases at J, with 12 bases between. There are 12 residues in the CDR3. For the CDR3, the DNA is TGCAGTGCTAGTACGGAGACTGGGACCCAGTACTTC. Translated: CSASTETGTQYF.

This clonotype has a count of ten or more. The chain has TRBV24-1 and TRBJ2-5, with 7 bases aligning to TRBD1. Germline V gene lookup returns CDR1 KGHDR and CDR2 SFDVKD. The CDR3 is 14 amino acids. J was trimmed by 3 bases and V by 3 bases; bases with no gene match: 3. The CDR3 region has the DNA TGTGCCACCAGTGATCGCGGACAGGAAGAGACCCAGTACTTC. This gives the protein CATSDRGQEETQYF.

Ten or more counts support this clonotype. This rearrangement joins TRBV3-1 to TRBJ2-1; no clear D. Germline values: CDR1 LGHDT, CDR2 YNNKEL (reference sequence). The CDR3 totals 11 residues. V shed 1 base and J shed 10 bases, with 5 bases lying between them. In DNA form, the CDR3 reads TGTGCCAGCAGCCAAGTTACGGAGCAGTTCTTC. Residues: CASSQVTEQFF.

The genes are TRBV4-1 and TRBJ1-2, with D unresolved. CDR3 size: 15 residues. The germline V and J ends were trimmed by 3 bases and 1 base, with 12 bases remaining between them. Germline lookup yields CDR1 MGHRA and CDR2 YSYEKL. DNA of the CDR3: TGCGCCAGCAGCCATCCCCAAGGCCTTAACTATGGCTACACCTTC. Protein product: CASSHPQGLNYGYTF.

The rearrangement uses TRBV19 and TRBJ1-2; no reliable D call. Germline V CDR1 and CDR2: LNHDA, SQIVND (reference sequence). Trimming shortened V by 5 bases and J by 2 bases, and 15 bases separated the two germline ends. CDR3 length: 15 amino acids. CDR3 residues: CASSSVEFLNYGYTF. The CDR3 DNA reads TGTGCCAGTAGTTCTGTGGAATTTCTCAACTATGGCTACACCTTC.

The V gene is TRBV10-1, the J gene TRBJ2-7, with 13 bases fitting TRBD2. This CDR3 comprises 16 residues. From germline, CDR1 is WNHNN and CDR2 SYGVQD (reference sequence). Trimming took 5 bases from V and 2 from J; bases not matched to a gene: 6. In nucleotides, the CDR3 is TGCGCCAGCAGTTCGGTGACTAGCGGGAGGACCTACGAGCAGTACTTC. Translation gives CASSSVTSGRTYEQYF.

The chain carries TRBV7-3 and TRBJ2-7; TRBD2 is a possible D gene (6 bases). Trimming stripped 4 bases from V and 0 bases from J, with 16 bases between. Germline CDR1 SGHTA, CDR2 FQGTGA. This CDR3 region has 16 residues. CDR3 nucleotide sequence: TGTGCCAGCAGCTCATGGAGGGCAGGGAGCTCCTACGAGCAGTACTTC. Its protein product is CASSSWRAGSSYEQYF.

In its sample, this clonotype was seen many times. This chain uses TRBV5-4 with TRBJ1-1, with D unclear. The CDR3 runs to 13 residues. Trimming pared 4 bases from V and 3 bases from J, leaving 10 bases between. Looked up from germline, CDR1 is SGHNT and CDR2 is YYREEE (reference sequence). The CDR3 spells CASSPSLDTEAFF. The CDR3, as DNA: TGTGCCAGCAGCCCATCGTTGGACACTGAAGCTTTCTTT.

Ten or more counts support this clonotype. V is TRBV11-1 and J is TRBJ2-1; the match to TRBD2 covers 7 bases. The CDR3 contains 13 residues. Germline assignment: CDR1 SGHAT and CDR2 FQDESV (reference sequence). The V segment lost 5 bases and the J segment 15 bases; nucleotides outside the gene matches: 13. The DNA for the CDR3 is TGTGCCAGCAGCCCCGGACTAGAAATGAGCCTGTTCTTC. This translates into CASSPGLEMSLFF.

The chain employs TRBV5-1 and TRBJ2-7, with D perhaps being TRBD1 or TRBD2 (6 bases each). The CDR3 extends over 15 amino acids. The germline V and J ends were trimmed by 2 bases and 0 bases, with 12 bases remaining between them. Germline CDR1 SGHRS, CDR2 YFSETQ. The CDR3 coding sequence is TGCGCCAGCAGCTTAGGGGGGAGCGCCTCCTACGAGCAGTACTTC. Encoded protein: CASSLGGSASYEQYF.

This chain links TRBV3-1 with TRBJ2-7, with D perhaps matching TRBD1 (6 bases). The CDR3 is 11 residues long. The ends were cut back, 5 bases at V and 7 bases at J, with 9 bases in the middle. The V gene's germline CDR1 is LGHDT and CDR2 YNNKEL (reference sequence). The CDR3 DNA reads TGTGCCAGCAGCGGGGGCCCTGAGCAGTACTTC. Encoded protein: CASSGGPEQYF.

This clonotype was seen repeatedly, ten times or more. The chain couples TRBV28 to TRBJ2-7, with D perhaps TRBD1 (6 bases). Trimming pared 3 bases from V and 0 bases from J, leaving 15 bases between. The CDR3 is 16 residues long. CDR1 is MDHEN and CDR2 is SYDVKM in the germline V gene. CDR3 protein: CASSLTRGLSSYEQYF. CDR3 nucleotide sequence: TGTGCCAGCAGTTTGACCAGGGGCCTAAGCTCCTACGAGCAGTACTTC. The full variable domain, its missing parts supplied by reference TRBV28 and TRBJ2-7, is DVKVTQSSRYLVKRTGEKVFLECVQDMDHENMFWYRQDPGLGLRLIYFSYDVKMKEKGDIPEGYSVSREKKERFSLILESASTNQTSMYLCASSLTRGLSSYEQYFGPGTRLTVT.

The table lists this clonotype with a few counts. The V and J genes are TRBV20-1 and TRBJ2-1, with D unresolved. In germline, CDR1 is DFQATT, CDR2 SNEGSKA (reference sequence). CDR3 size: 10 residues. V lost 4 bases, J lost 4 bases, and 2 bases lay in between. The CDR3 sequence is CSAIYNEQFF. CDR3 sequence (DNA): TGCAGTGCTATTTACAATGAGCAGTTCTTC.

This clonotype was counted ten times or more. This rearrangement joins TRBV9 to TRBJ2-5; the match to TRBD2 covers 9 bases. Germline loops: CDR1 SGDLS, CDR2 YYNGEE. The CDR3 covers 15 residues. J was trimmed by 1 base and V by 2 bases; bases with no gene match: 3. DNA of the CDR3: TGTGCCAGCAGCGTTCTAGCGGGGTTCCAAGAGACCCAGTACTTC. This encodes CASSVLAGFQETQYF.

The rearrangement links TRBV7-2 to TRBJ2-2; D call uncertain. The CDR3 is 16 residues long. Germline V gene data show CDR1 as SGHTA and CDR2 as FQGNSA. V was cut by 2 bases and J by 1 base, with 11 bases left in between. As DNA, the CDR3 is TGTGCCAGCAGCTTATACTCCAAGAGGAACACCGGGGAGCTGTTTTTT. It translates to CASSLYSKRNTGELFF.

Worth noting for this clonotype: A much larger clone differs from this one at a single base, so this may be a read error. This chain connects TRBV4-1 to TRBJ2-5; 7 bases are shared with TRBD2. CDR1 is MGHRA, CDR2 YSYEKL, per germline. The CDR3 totals 15 residues. The CDR3 region has the DNA TGCTCCAGCAGCCCTCGGCCTAGCGGATTGGAGACCCAGTACTTC. This gives the protein CSSSPRPSGLETQYF.

The V call is TRBV27, the J call TRBJ2-7; no clear D gene. V was cut by 5 bases and J by 3 bases, with 11 bases left in between. The CDR3 contains 13 residues. Per the germline V gene, CDR1 is MNHEY and CDR2 is SMNVEV (reference sequence). The CDR3 nucleotides are TGTGCCAGCAGTGGTACCAGTCTCTACGAGCAGTACTTC. As protein: CASSGTSLYEQYF.

There are many counts of this clonotype. The chain recombines TRBV7-3 with TRBJ2-5, with D hard to call. This CDR3 region has 19 residues. Trimming cost V 3 bases and J 2 bases, with 25 bases left between them. Germline-derived CDR1 and CDR2 are SGHTA and FQGTGA. CDR3 in DNA: TGTGCCAGCAGCTTCACCCAGCCTTTTAGACGGCTGCGACAAGAGACCCAGTACTTC. Encoded protein: CASSFTQPFRRLRQETQYF.

This clonotype showed up just a few times. The gene calls are TRBV27 and TRBJ2-3; 9 bases are shared with TRBD2. The CDR3 is 17 residues long. Trimming at V came to 3 bases and at J to 5 bases, leaving 12 bases not matched to a gene. Germline CDR1 MNHEY, CDR2 SMNVEV (reference sequence). The CDR3 sequence: CASSLGGLARPEDTQYF. The CDR3 DNA sequence: TGTGCCAGCAGTTTGGGGGGACTAGCCCGTCCGGAAGATACGCAGTATTTT.

With regard to this clonotype: The final CDR3 position lacks the conserved phenylalanine or tryptophan, pointing to a likely read error. The CDR3 bases are TGTGCCAGCAGCCGGGGGAGGAACAATGAGCAGTTCCTC. It encodes CASSRGRNNEQFL. The chain uses TRBV7-8 and TRBJ2-1; D perhaps matches TRBD2 (6 bases). Germline V gene lookup returns CDR1 SGHVS and CDR2 FQNEAQ. V was clipped by 5 bases and J by 5 bases, with 10 bases between them. The CDR3 has 13 residues.

There are a few counts of this clonotype. At one end, the junction sequence differs from germline, possibly due to a read error. The chain carries TRBV6-2 or TRBV6-3 and TRBJ2-5; no clear D gene. This CDR3 has 13 residues. CDR1 is MNHEY, CDR2 SVGEGT, per germline. DNA of the CDR3: TGTGCCAGCAGTTATAATCACCAAAAGACCCAGTACTTC. The encoded protein is CASSYNHQKTQYF.

The chain combines TRBV6-1 with TRBJ2-7; TRBD2 is a possible D gene (6 bases). Looked up from germline, CDR1 is MNHNS and CDR2 is SASEGT. CDR3 length equals 13 residues. V was cut by 0 bases and J by 6 bases, with 9 bases left in between. As DNA, the CDR3 is TGTGCCAGCAGTGAAGCGGGGAGGCCCGAGCAGTACTTC. Its translation is CASSEAGRPEQYF.

This clonotype was recorded at least ten times. The V gene is TRBV29-1, the J gene TRBJ1-1; D is uncertain. The CDR3 consists of 13 residues. The V gene's germline CDR1 is SQVTM and CDR2 ANQGSEA. The V end was cut by 7 bases, the J end by 1 base, with 13 bases between. CDR3 bases: TGCAGCGGTAAGCAGGACCCGAACACTGAAGCTTTCTTT. Translated, it gives CSGKQDPNTEAFF.

This clonotype occurred a few times. The V call is TRBV15, the J call TRBJ2-5; 9 bases fit TRBD1. This CDR3 has 16 amino acids. CDR1 and CDR2 from the germline V gene are LNHNV and YYDKDF (reference sequence). The J segment lost 5 bases and the V segment lost 0 bases, leaving 7 bases of the junction unmatched. This CDR3 reads CATSRDGRQGDETQYF. The CDR3 DNA follows: TGTGCCACCAGCAGAGATGGGAGACAGGGGGATGAGACCCAGTACTTC.